This T cell receptor beta chain was profiled in a study of blood T cell repertoires in COVID-19. Germline V gene data show CDR1 as PRHDT and CDR2 as FYEKMQ (reference sequence). The CDR3 is 17 residues long. Trimming pared 5 bases from V and 3 bases from J, leaving 22 bases between. Profiled with immunoSEQ multiplex PCR; TCRdb holds only in-frame clones, not every one. The table lists about 270,000 clones, around 89% of them singletons. This clone was seen only once. Sequenced material: PBMCs or T cells enriched from blood (not recorded which). The V gene is TRBV13, the J gene TRBJ1-1, with D perhaps TRBD1 (6 bases). The clonotype was recovered from a woman in her forties or fifties who had recovered from COVID-19. The CDR3 region has the DNA TGTGCCAGCAGCCTCCGGAAAACAGGGTTTTGGGACACTGAAGCTTTCTTT. It is translated as CASSLRKTGFWDTEAFF.